Described below is a single T cell receptor beta chain sequence and its context. Antigen specificity is unknown. The read comes to an end 3 residues before the CDR3 does, leaving the germline J gene to fill in the end. The CDR3 sequence is 15 residues long. The ends lost 8 bases at V and 5 bases at J; junction bases unmatched: 13. Germline values: CDR1 SGHVS, CDR2 FQNEAQ. All CVID subjects were on immunoglobulin replacement for at least one year. Blood came from CVID subjects not ill and not taking immunomodulatory or immunosuppressive medication. This sample is drawn from a study of T cell clonality in common variable immunodeficiency. Regarding the study as a whole: Fewer deletions and N-nucleotide insertions were reportedly seen in common variable immunodeficiency TCR beta sequences.

Sequenced by immunoSEQ multiplex PCR; TCRdb stores in-frame clones only, minus some. The sample includes about 28,000 clones, none of them occurring once. The chain joins TRBV7-8 to TRBJ2-7; 9 bases align to TRBD1. Sequenced sample: peripheral blood mononuclear cells. The sequence came from a human donor with common variable immunodeficiency. CDR3 residues: CASAPWRTGVDEQYF. Incomplete CDR3 DNA: TGTGCCAGCGCTCCATGGAGGACAGGGGTAGACGAG. Supplemented by reference TRBV7-8 and TRBJ2-7, the full variable domain reads GAGVSQSPRYKVAKRGQDVALRCDPISGHVSLFWYQQALGQGPEFLTYFQNEAQLDKSGLPSDRFFAERPEGSVSTLKIQRTQQEDSAVYLCASAPWRTGVDEQYFGPGTRLTVT.